The entry that follows covers one T cell receptor beta chain sequence. This clone was seen a handful of times. Its antigen is not yet known. Within one base of it there is no much larger clone, and no base qualities were kept. To prepare the library, the immunoSEQ multiplex PCR assay was applied. Adaptive Biotechnologies handled the TCRB amplification, library preparation, sequencing and preliminary bioinformatics at Survey level resolution. The source study handled its data this way. Clonality was calculated in R as 1 minus normalized Shannon entropy, and the Gini index was computed with the R package ineq. Overlap score was defined as the summed counts of shared sequences divided by the total counts of all sequences in both compared samples. Significance of shared clonotypes was assessed by Fisher's exact test, with a theoretical repertoire of 10^7 TCRB sequences assumed. Not all clones reach the TCRdb copy of this immuneACCESS table, which keeps in-frame sequences only. Checked studies attribute under half of the gap to unresolved V genes and leave the rest unexplained. V and J calls and clone size are given by that table; D and trimming were obtained from the DNA. This sample has thousands of clones in its table, and approximately 78% of those were observed once. The ten biggest clones cover roughly 1.5% of the sample.

This entry is derived from a study of follicular helper T cells after annual influenza vaccination (TCRdb year 2017). For the wider study: After each seasonal influenza vaccination, blood samples were collected on days 0, 7 and 28. To study recall of cTfh clones, some subjects were followed across successive annual vaccinations spanning the 2013-2014, 2014-2015 and 2015-2016 seasons. One week after vaccination, a second recruited cohort of 12 to 13 subjects (Table S1) displayed a similar ICOS+CD38+ cTfh response. Multi-year samples were available from six subjects, with four subjects covering two vaccination seasons and two subjects covering three seasons. The 2015 samples were processed right after collection, while the 2013-2014 samples were cryopreserved. Summary of the overall study and its limitations: Productive TCRB sequences were recovered from only about 8.5-20% of analyzed cells, so rare clonotypes could not be sampled. With successive annual vaccinations, a recurrent oligoclonal ICOS+CD38+ cTfh response was recalled, and this response contained tetramer and AIM influenza-specific clonotypes. Undersampling of the much larger non-cTfh compartments could not be excluded when assessing influenza clone enrichment. Day 7 ICOS+CD38+ clones were most often found later in ICOS-CD38- cTfh, suggesting that subset may serve as a memory reservoir. ICOS+CD38+ cTfh clonality correlated with the frequency of that population, and its change correlated with the change in circulating plasmablast frequency.

The time point label here, explained by the study, means: 2015-2016 season, 7 days after influenza vaccination. Adults were given seasonal inactivated influenza vaccine (Fluvarix), and sorted blood CD4 subsets were followed by TCRB sequencing before and after vaccination. To be eligible, subjects had to live in the community and must not have received influenza vaccine in the previous 6 months. Reasons for exclusion included contraindications to influenza vaccine, substance abuse, HIV/AIDS, active malignancy, immunomodulatory medication, and active illness such as respiratory infection. Per time point, between roughly 35 and 100 mL of blood was sampled. Either Ficoll-Paque PLUS or SepMate separation was used to isolate PBMC. CXCR5- memory CD4 T cells were sorted as a comparison non-Tfh subset. Cell subsets were sorted from PBMC on a BD FACS Aria before DNA extraction. Trimming removed 1 base from V and 8 bases from J, leaving 8 bases between the germline ends. The CDR3 measures 12 amino acids from cysteine to phenylalanine. Solely the CDR3 DNA is kept, with 36 bases framed from the first base. From the germline V gene, CDR1 is MDHEN and CDR2 is SYDVKM.

Sequencing used CXCR5- memory CD4+ T cells sorted from blood, obtained 7 days after influenza vaccination. According to the study, the label for this sample's cell subset or site signals: CXCR5- memory CD4 T cells. The sequence links TRBV28 to TRBJ1-2; no confident D gene assignment can be made. This receptor was identified in an adult who received the influenza vaccine. The DNA sequence reads TGTGCCAGCAGTTTATCCGGGTTGGGCTACACCTTC. It is translated as CASSLSGLGYTF.